Below are 31 T cell receptor beta chains sequenced from a single sample in a study of cytotoxic CD8 clonotypes in ibrutinib-treated CLL. Here immunoSEQ multiplex PCR was the method, and the copy in TCRdb shows in-frame clones only, minus some. The sample lists under 45,000 clones; 65% to 70% were seen once. Sequencing used PBMCs, obtained at disease progression, from a patient treated with ibrutinib. The receptors come from a human donor with chronic lymphocytic leukemia.

This clone appeared a few times. This rearrangement joins TRBV23-1 to TRBJ2-3, with 8 nucleotides matching TRBD2. TRBV23-1 is placed among ORFs of uncertain function. V was pared by 2 bases and J by 0 bases, with 1 base of the junction left unmatched. The CDR3 runs 15 residues. CDR3 residues: CASSQGLASTDTQYF. The CDR3 DNA reads as TGCGCCAGCAGTCAAGGACTAGCCAGCACAGATACGCAGTATTTT.

V gene TRBV4-1 combines with J gene TRBJ2-2; D remains unclear. The CDR3 has 15 amino acids. Germline V gene lookup returns CDR1 MGHRA and CDR2 YSYEKL. Trimming shortened V by 1 base and J by 4 bases, and 10 bases separated the two germline ends. CDR3 region: CASSQVLRPTGELFF. In nucleotides, the CDR3 is TGCGCCAGCAGCCAAGTATTAAGGCCCACCGGGGAGCTGTTTTTT.

This sequence joins TRBV6-5 and TRBJ1-1; no clear D. The CDR3 sequence is 13 residues long. Per the germline V gene, CDR1 is MNHEY and CDR2 is SVGAGI. V shed 8 bases and J shed 3 bases, with 13 bases lying between them. DNA of the CDR3: TGTGCCAGCTCCGGGCCTGGGGACACTGAAGCTTTCTTT. This encodes CASSGPGDTEAFF.

The chain joins TRBV9 to TRBJ2-2, with D unclear. This CDR3 is built from 15 residues. Germline V gene data show CDR1 as SGDLS and CDR2 as YYNGEE. The V end was cut by 2 bases, the J end by 2 bases, with 10 bases between. CDR3 protein: CASSVSAGNTGELFF. In DNA form, the CDR3 reads TGTGCCAGCAGCGTCTCGGCTGGTAACACCGGGGAGCTGTTTTTT.

This sequence joins TRBV27 and TRBJ2-1, with D tentatively TRBD1 (5 bases). Germline V gene data show CDR1 as MNHEY and CDR2 as SMNVEV (reference sequence). The CDR3 runs to 14 residues. V shed 7 bases and J shed 9 bases, with 19 bases lying between them. The CDR3 bases are TGTGCCAGCAATCCTATGCCCGTGCAGGGTGAGCAGTTCTTC. Translated, it gives CASNPMPVQGEQFF.

The chain employs TRBV10-1 and TRBJ2-3; 14 bases line up with TRBD2. From germline, CDR1 is WNHNN and CDR2 SYGVQD (reference sequence). Trimming cost V 4 bases and J 6 bases; bases outside gene matches: 12. CDR3 length: 18 residues. The chain's CDR3 is CASSGTPGLAGVRDTQYF. CDR3 sequence (DNA): TGCGCCAGCAGTGGGACCCCGGGACTAGCGGGAGTCAGGGATACGCAGTATTTT.

This clone was recorded a few times. The chain carries TRBV19 and TRBJ1-1, with 7 positions matching TRBD1. V was pared by 7 bases and J by 0 bases, with 11 bases of the junction left unmatched. This CDR3 has 16 amino acids. Germline CDR1 is LNHDA and CDR2 is SQIVND (reference sequence). The chain's CDR3 is CASTHRDSLMNTEAFF. CDR3 DNA: TGTGCCAGTACGCACCGGGACAGCCTCATGAACACTGAAGCTTTCTTT.

This clone was recorded only once. This chain connects TRBV6-5 to TRBJ1-5; D call uncertain. The CDR3 length is 14 residues. The V gene lost 2 bases and the J gene lost 3 bases, with 8 bases spanning the gap. Germline values: CDR1 MNHEY, CDR2 SVGAGI. This CDR3 reads CASSYGRHNQPQHF. The CDR3 DNA reads TGTGCCAGCAGTTACGGGCGGCACAATCAGCCCCAGCATTTT.

The J gene is TRBJ2-4, the V gene TRBV19, with 7 bases aligning to TRBD1. Germline CDR1 and CDR2: LNHDA and SQIVND (reference sequence). This CDR3 comprises 16 residues. The V segment lost 7 bases and the J segment 1 base; nucleotides outside the gene matches: 10. The CDR3 DNA reads as TGTGCCAGTACCATAGGGGGCAGAGACGCCAAAAACATTCAGTACTTC. Translation gives CASTIGGRDAKNIQYF.

The rearrangement uses TRBV9 and TRBJ2-7; 7 bases map to TRBD2. Germline V gene sequence: CDR1 SGDLS, CDR2 YYNGEE. The junction had 7 bases not matched to a gene; V was cut back by 2 bases and J by 2 bases. The CDR3 has 15 amino acids. CDR3: CASSVDGGRAYEQYF. In DNA form, the CDR3 reads TGTGCCAGCAGCGTGGATGGCGGGAGAGCCTACGAGCAGTACTTC.

This rearrangement joins TRBV7-9 to TRBJ2-7; D unresolved. Germline CDR1 reads SEHNR; CDR2 reads FQNEAQ (reference sequence). Trimming removed 5 bases at V and 2 bases at J, with 13 bases between. This CDR3 is built from 14 residues. CDR3 in amino acids: CASSPRAAAYEQYF. CDR3 DNA sequence: TGTGCCAGCAGCCCTCGCGCGGCTGCCTACGAGCAGTACTTC.

The chain carries TRBV6-5 and TRBJ1-2; TRBD1 matches at 10 bases. After removal of 5 bases from V and 6 bases from J, the junction contained 9 bases not matched to a gene. The CDR3 runs to 15 residues. Germline loops: CDR1 MNHEY, CDR2 SVGAGI. The CDR3 coding sequence is TGTGCCAGCAGTCCCCCGAGGACAGGGGGACATGGCTACACCTTC. Translation gives CASSPPRTGGHGYTF.

The rearrangement uses TRBV6-1 and TRBJ1-1; a possible D gene is TRBD1 (5 bases). Per the germline V gene, CDR1 is MNHNS and CDR2 is SASEGT. Trimming removed 5 bases at V and 1 base at J, with 11 bases between. CDR3 length equals 14 residues. CDR3 nucleotides: TGTGCCAGCAGTTTTTCCAGGGCGAACACTGAAGCTTTCTTT. This gives the protein CASSFSRANTEAFF.

Ten or more counts support this clone. The rearrangement links TRBV5-5 to TRBJ2-7; 9 positions match TRBD2. Germline trimming cut 3 bases from V and 3 bases from J; bases unmatched to any gene: 4. This CDR3 contains 14 residues. The germline CDR1 and CDR2 sequences are SGHKS and YYEKEE (reference sequence). CDR3 nucleotides: TGTGCCAGCAGCTGGCTAGCGGGAAACTACGAGCAGTACTTC. It encodes CASSWLAGNYEQYF.

This clone showed up just a few times. This chain joins TRBV5-1 and TRBJ2-1, with 7 bases aligning to TRBD2. The CDR3 loop spans 15 amino acids. Germline-derived CDR1 and CDR2 are SGHRS and YFSETQ. The trim removed 4 bases at V and 4 bases at J, leaving 8 bases unmatched. CDR3 in amino acids: CASSRLAPPYNEQFF. CDR3 in DNA: TGCGCCAGCAGCCGACTAGCTCCACCTTACAATGAGCAGTTCTTC. Variable domain in full (rest from reference TRBV5-1 and TRBJ2-1): KAGVTQTPRYLIKTRGQQVTLSCSPISGHRSVSWYQQTPGQGLQFLFEYFSETQRNKGNFPGRFSGRQFSNSRSEMNVSTLELGDSALYLCASSRLAPPYNEQFFGPGTRLTVL.

The chain combines TRBV5-8 with TRBJ2-7; 7 bases line up with TRBD1. CDR1 is SGHTS and CDR2 is YDEGEE in the germline V gene. V was clipped by 7 bases and J by 5 bases; unmatched bases: 9. The CDR3 has 13 residues. CDR3 sequence (DNA): TGTGCCAGCCGAGGGACAGTCCTCGACGAGCAGTACTTC. Translation gives CASRGTVLDEQYF.

V gene TRBV10-2 combines with J gene TRBJ1-6; the D gene is possibly TRBD1 (5 bases). V lost 6 bases and J lost 15, with 21 bases in between. Per the germline V gene, CDR1 is WSHSY and CDR2 is SAAADI. This CDR3 has 14 residues. The CDR3 DNA reads as TGCGCCAGCAGCGCTACGAGGGTTGGAGGGGACCTCCACTTT. Its translation: CASSATRVGGDLHF.

To note about this clone: Germline is not matched at one junction end, which may reflect a read error. The CDR3 DNA follows: TGTGCTAGCAGCTTAGACAGAAACAATGAGCAGTTCTTC. Its protein is CASSLDRNNEQFF. The chain is built from TRBV7-7 and TRBJ2-1; D might be TRBD1 (5 bases). The germline gives CDR1 SSHAT, CDR2 FNYEAQ (reference sequence). CDR3 size: 13 residues.

The gene calls are TRBV5-6 and TRBJ1-1; 8 bases are a match to TRBD1. This CDR3 is 16 amino acids long. Looked up from germline, CDR1 is SGHDT and CDR2 is YYEEEE. Trimming took 4 bases from V and 0 from J; bases not matched to a gene: 8. The CDR3 loop reads CASSGWTGNLNTEAFF. The CDR3 coding sequence is TGTGCCAGCAGCGGATGGACAGGGAACTTGAACACTGAAGCTTTCTTT.

This clone appeared a few times. The chain has TRBV6-1 and TRBJ2-7, with TRBD2 matching over 8 bases. The CDR3 is made up of 14 amino acids. Germline loops: CDR1 MNHNS, CDR2 SASEGT. V shed 10 bases and J 4 bases; nucleotides not matched to a gene: 12. The CDR3 sequence: CATNTFLAGYEQYF. CDR3 sequence (DNA): TGTGCCACCAATACTTTCCTAGCGGGTTACGAGCAGTACTTC.

This clone came up once. V is TRBV28 and J is TRBJ1-4, with D perhaps matching TRBD1 (5 bases). The germline V gene encodes CDR1 MDHEN and CDR2 SYDVKM. The CDR3 totals 15 residues. Trimming shortened V by 2 bases and J by 4 bases, and 11 bases separated the two germline ends. The CDR3 reads CASSLPLGVNEKLFF. The CDR3 bases are TGTGCCAGCAGTTTACCCCTAGGGGTTAATGAAAAACTGTTTTTT.

The chain is built from TRBV19 and TRBJ1-2; TRBD1 agrees at 9 bases. This CDR3 region has 14 residues. V lost 3 bases to trimming and J lost 8 bases; unmatched junction nucleotides: 7. Germline-derived CDR1 and CDR2 are LNHDA and SQIVND (reference sequence). Here the CDR3 DNA reads TGTGCCAGTAGTATTTCCAGGACAGGGGTCGGCTACACCTTC. Amino acid sequence: CASSISRTGVGYTF. Together with reference TRBV19 and TRBJ1-2, the CDR3 gives the full variable domain: DGGITQSPKYLFRKEGQNVTLSCEQNLNHDAMYWYRQDPGQGLRLIYYSQIVNDFQKGDIAEGYSVSREKKESFPLTVTSAQKNPTAFYLCASSISRTGVGYTFGSGTRLTVV.

V usage is TRBV28 and J usage is TRBJ1-2, with TRBD1 matching over 7 bases. Germline V gene data show CDR1 as MDHEN and CDR2 as SYDVKM. The CDR3 covers 15 residues. Trimming took 5 bases from V and 7 from J; bases not matched to a gene: 13. The CDR3, as DNA: TGTGCCAGCAGTCTAACAGGGGATCATCTTGGTGGCTACACCTTC. This gives the protein CASSLTGDHLGGYTF.

The chain is built from TRBV6-5 and TRBJ1-4; weak D call: TRBD1 (5 bases). V shed 0 bases and J shed 7 bases, with 12 bases lying between them. The germline V gene encodes CDR1 MNHEY and CDR2 SVGAGI. The length of the CDR3 is 15 residues. In nucleotides, the CDR3 is TGTGCCAGCAGTTACTCGATAACAGGCTTTGAAAAACTGTTTTTT. Amino acids: CASSYSITGFEKLFF.

The gene calls are TRBV9 and TRBJ2-5, with D unresolved. The germline gives CDR1 SGDLS, CDR2 YYNGEE. The V end was cut by 0 bases, the J end by 4 bases, with 10 bases between. This CDR3 is 14 amino acids long. The CDR3 region has the DNA TGTGCCAGCAGCGTAGATCCGGTAACAGAGACCCAGTACTTC. Protein product: CASSVDPVTETQYF.

The rearrangement joins TRBV10-1 to TRBJ1-3; a possible D gene is TRBD1 (5 bases). The germline CDR1 and CDR2 sequences are WNHNN and SYGVQD (reference sequence). The V and J ends lost 4 bases and 0 bases respectively, with 16 bases between them. CDR3 length: 17 amino acids. The CDR3 bases are TGCGCCAGCAGTGGGTGGGGCGGATCCTACTCTGGAAACACCATATATTTT. The encoded protein is CASSGWGGSYSGNTIYF.

This clone was observed a few times. CDR3 sequence reads: CASSQRRRLEGGSDTQYF. The CDR3 region has the DNA TGTGCCAGCAGCCAGAGGAGGCGTCTAGAGGGGGGGTCAGATACGCAGTATTTT. The chain links TRBV7-8 to TRBJ2-3; D may be TRBD2 (7 bases). The CDR3 extends over 18 amino acids. The germline CDR1 and CDR2 sequences are SGHVS and FQNEAQ. Trimming pared 5 bases from V and 4 bases from J, leaving 25 bases between.

V gene TRBV9 combines with J gene TRBJ2-2, with D perhaps TRBD1 (5 bases). Germline assignment: CDR1 SGDLS and CDR2 YYNGEE. V lost 0 bases to trimming and J lost 5 bases, with 11 bases between them. The length of the CDR3 is 15 residues. CDR3 nucleotide sequence: TGTGCCAGCAGCGTAGCTGCAGGGCCAACCGGGGAGCTGTTTTTT. Translation gives CASSVAAGPTGELFF.

The chain joins TRBV5-1 to TRBJ2-3, with 15 bases identical to TRBD2. V lost 0 bases, J lost 3 bases, and 5 bases stayed unmatched. This CDR3 comprises 18 residues. Germline V gives CDR1 SGHRS, CDR2 YFSETQ. For the CDR3, the DNA is TGCGCCAGCAGCTTGGGGACTAGCGGGAGGGCCGGGACAGATACGCAGTATTTT. Its protein product is CASSLGTSGRAGTDTQYF.

This rearrangement joins TRBV4-3 to TRBJ2-5; D might be TRBD1 (5 bases). CDR3 size: 15 residues. The V gene lost 5 bases and the J gene lost 0 bases, with 13 bases spanning the gap. Per the germline V gene, CDR1 is LGHNA and CDR2 is YSLEER. As DNA, the CDR3 is TGCGCCAGCAGCTCCGGGCTGGGGCACCAAGAGACCCAGTACTTC. The encoded protein is CASSSGLGHQETQYF.

The chain links TRBV21-1 to TRBJ2-7; the table gives TRBD1 as D, unverified against the DNA. TRBV21-1 is recorded as a pseudogene. CDR3 length: 17 residues. CDR3 loop: CASSNDRSGYPTAEQYF. The CDR3 DNA reads TGTGCCAGCAGCAACGACAGGTCGGGGTACCCCACCGCCGAGCAGTACTTC.